This TCR beta chain was found in a study of lymphopenia after photon versus proton radiotherapy. General study points: In patients who died, overall survival fell as post-nadir TCR diversity dropped more. Oligoclonal CD8+ Temra expansion after nadir drove photon patients' diversity drop. Survival link was tested only in deceased patients; proton benefit remains a possibility. Under photons, naive T cells and diversity fell while effector/memory populations rose.

Sequencing used immunoSEQ multiplex PCR; TCRdb keeps in-frame clones, though not all of them. The sample has about 12,000 clones; more than 80% are singletons. CDR1 SGHTA and CDR2 FQGNSA come from the germline V gene. V lost 8 bases to trimming and J lost 0 bases; unmatched junction nucleotides: 6. The CDR3 is 14 residues long. On this clone: Its antigen remains unidentified.

The clonotype was recovered from a man aged 60 to 75 with pancreatic cancer. The specimen was peripheral blood, collected from a patient treated with proton-based radiotherapy. The rearrangement links TRBV7-2 to TRBJ2-5, with TRBD2 matching over 7 bases. In DNA, the CDR3 is TGTGCCAGCGGACCTCGGGGGGACCAAGAGACCCAGTACTTC. This sequence encodes CASGPRGDQETQYF.